The 32 T cell receptor beta chains below all came from one sample that was sequenced in a study of cytomegalovirus exposure and HLA in healthy donors. PCR was performed using 60 Vbeta and 13 Jbeta primers. The table came from immunoSEQ multiplex PCR; TCRdb's copy has only in-frame clones and leaves some out. Among about 93,000 clones, 82% were seen once, and the ten largest hold approximately 3.8%. Sequencing was performed on PBMCs. The origin of the receptors is a man aged 45 to 65 in good health and CMV-seronegative.

The rearrangement links TRBV6-5 to TRBJ2-1; D remains unclear. This CDR3 region has 13 residues. The germline CDR1 and CDR2 sequences are MNHEY and SVGAGI. V lost 0 bases and J 9 bases, leaving 9 bases between the germline ends. The DNA of the CDR3 is TGTGCCAGCAGTTACTCGACGAGAGGTGAGCAGTTCTTC. Protein sequence: CASSYSTRGEQFF.

The chain is built from TRBV9 and TRBJ2-2; TRBD1 matches 7 bases. The V gene end was trimmed by 4 bases and the J gene end by 3 bases; junction bases not matched to a gene: 15. This CDR3 contains 18 residues. Germline CDR1 SGDLS, CDR2 YYNGEE. CDR3 coding DNA: TGTGCCAGCAGCCCTCGGGGTCCAGGGGGTCCGTACACCGGGGAGCTGTTTTTT. This gives the protein CASSPRGPGGPYTGELFF.

Comment on this clone: One junction end does not reproduce the germline sequence, and a read error may be involved. The rearrangement joins TRBV10-2 to TRBJ1-2; 9 bases agree with TRBD1. The CDR3 is 15 amino acids. Germline CDR1 WSHSY, CDR2 SAAADI. The CDR3 DNA sequence: TGCGCCAGCAGCGACGTTGTTGGGGGACAGGGAAAAGGTAGATTC. Its translation: CASSDVVGGQGKGRF.

This clone was seen only a few times. V gene TRBV29-1 combines with J gene TRBJ2-1, with D unresolved. Trimming stripped 6 bases from V and 0 bases from J, with 12 bases between. This CDR3 region has 14 residues. Germline values: CDR1 SQVTM, CDR2 ANQGSEA. DNA of the CDR3: TGCAGCGTCCCCGACTCGGGCTCCTACAATGAGCAGTTCTTC. Its translation is CSVPDSGSYNEQFF.

J is TRBJ1-4 and V is TRBV27; 8 bases agree with TRBD1. The junction had 11 bases not matched to a gene; V was cut back by 3 bases and J by 5 bases. Germline CDR1 is MNHEY and CDR2 is SMNVEV (reference sequence). The CDR3 runs to 17 residues. The DNA of the CDR3 is TGTGCCAGCAGTTTTTCGTTGCCGACAGGGGAAAATGAAAAACTGTTTTTT. Translation gives CASSFSLPTGENEKLFF.

The chain links TRBV5-1 to TRBJ2-3, with 7 bases lining up with TRBD1. The CDR3 is made up of 19 amino acids. Germline lookup yields CDR1 SGHRS and CDR2 YFSETQ. V lost 3 bases, J lost 2 bases, and 18 bases stayed unmatched. The CDR3: CASSYPLTYRDSNTDTQYF. CDR3 in DNA: TGCGCCAGCAGCTATCCACTTACTTACCGGGACAGCAACACAGATACGCAGTATTTT. The full variable domain, completed using reference TRBV5-1 and TRBJ2-3, is KAGVTQTPRYLIKTRGQQVTLSCSPISGHRSVSWYQQTPGQGLQFLFEYFSETQRNKGNFPGRFSGRQFSNSRSEMNVSTLELGDSALYLCASSYPLTYRDSNTDTQYFGPGTRLTVL.

V gene TRBV25-1 combines with J gene TRBJ1-2; 8 bases align to TRBD1. The germline V gene encodes CDR1 MGHDK and CDR2 SYGVNS. The CDR3 sequence is 16 residues long. V gave up 3 bases and J gave up 5 bases; unmatched junction bases: 11. The CDR3 region has the DNA TGTGCCAGCAGTGAGAAATTAGCAGGGGGCCGGTATGGCTACACCTTC. Its protein product is CASSEKLAGGRYGYTF.

This sequence joins TRBV27 and TRBJ1-2; D is uncertain. Between the trimmed V and J ends, which lost 3 bases and 4 bases, there was a span of 9 bases. Germline CDR1 MNHEY, CDR2 SMNVEV (reference sequence). The CDR3 has 13 residues. The CDR3, as DNA: TGTGCCAGCAGTTTGAGTAGGAGCTATGGCTACACCTTC. Its translation is CASSLSRSYGYTF.

The chain combines TRBV30 with TRBJ2-2, with a tentative D call TRBD1 (6 bases). Germline V gene lookup returns CDR1 GTSNPN and CDR2 SVGIG (reference sequence). The CDR3 sequence is 14 residues long. In DNA, the CDR3 is TGTGCTCATACCGGGAACAGGGATTTCGGGGAGCTGTTTTTT. The encoded protein is CAHTGNRDFGELFF.

A word on this clone: At one boundary the junction diverges from the germline segment, which might be a read error. This sequence joins TRBV7-2 and TRBJ2-7; 12 bases agree with TRBD2. The CDR3 covers 16 residues. Germline assignment: CDR1 SGHTA and CDR2 FQGNSA. The CDR3 is CASSPEGPGLAGLGSF. DNA for the CDR3: TGTGCCAGCAGCCCCGAAGGCCCTGGACTAGCGGGATTAGGTTCGTTC. The whole variable domain, filled in from reference TRBV7-2 and TRBJ2-7, reads GAGVSQSPSNKVTEKGKDVELRCDPISGHTALYWYRQSLGQGLEFLIYFQGNSAPDKSGLPSDRFSAERTGGSVSTLTIQRTQQEDSAVYLCASSPEGPGLAGLGSFGPGTRLTVT.

The rearrangement joins TRBV9 to TRBJ2-3; TRBD1 aligns across 9 bases. Trimming at V came to 3 bases and at J to 0 bases, leaving 5 bases not matched to a gene. The germline V gene encodes CDR1 SGDLS and CDR2 YYNGEE. The CDR3 consists of 16 residues. The CDR3 loop reads CASSALDRGSTDTQYF. DNA of the CDR3: TGTGCCAGCAGCGCGCTGGACAGGGGTAGCACAGATACGCAGTATTTT.

This chain joins TRBV9 and TRBJ1-1; 7 bases are shared with TRBD1. Germline CDR1 reads SGDLS; CDR2 reads YYNGEE. Trimming cost V 0 bases and J 7 bases; bases outside gene matches: 9. There are 15 residues in the CDR3. The CDR3: CASSVAPTGSGEAFF. The CDR3 DNA reads TGTGCCAGCAGCGTAGCCCCGACAGGGTCAGGTGAAGCTTTCTTT. The full variable domain, completed using reference TRBV9 and TRBJ1-1, is DSGVTQTPKHLITATGQRVTLRCSPRSGDLSVYWYQQSLDQGLQFLIQYYNGEERAKGNILERFSAQQFPDLHSELNLSSLELGDSALYFCASSVAPTGSGEAFFGQGTRLTVV.

The DNA of the CDR3 is TGTGCCAGCAGCTTAGATTGGACTAGCGGGAAAATTCTTTACGAGCAGTACTTC. Amino acid sequence: CASSLDWTSGKILYEQYF. The chain couples TRBV7-9 to TRBJ2-7, with 12 bases matching TRBD2. Germline V gene data show CDR1 as SEHNR and CDR2 as FQNEAQ (reference sequence). This CDR3 comprises 18 residues. V lost 1 base and J lost 4; bases outside the gene matches: 11.

Here the CDR3 DNA reads TGTGCCAGCAGCTTGGGGCGTTACAATGAGCAGTTCTTC. It codes for CASSLGRYNEQFF. V usage is TRBV6-5 and J usage is TRBJ2-1; tentatively, D is TRBD1 (5 bases). The V end lost 6 bases, the J end lost 4 bases, and 10 bases lay between the germline ends. Germline V gene lookup returns CDR1 MNHEY and CDR2 SVGAGI. This CDR3 region has 13 residues.

This chain connects TRBV6-5 to TRBJ2-7; 9 nucleotides align to TRBD2. There are 14 residues in the CDR3. With V trimmed by 0 bases and J by 13 bases, 10 bases remained unmatched. Germline loops: CDR1 MNHEY, CDR2 SVGAGI. CDR3 in amino acids: CASSYSGLFSGSYF. DNA for the CDR3: TGTGCCAGCAGTTACTCGGGACTTTTTAGCGGGAGCTACTTC.

This rearrangement joins TRBV6-6 to TRBJ1-2; TRBD1 matches at 7 bases. Germline V gene sequence: CDR1 MNHNY, CDR2 SVGAGI (reference sequence). This CDR3 is built from 15 residues. V shed 6 bases and J 3 bases; nucleotides not matched to a gene: 10. The CDR3: CASRGRTGADYGYTF. In DNA, the CDR3 is TGTGCCAGCAGAGGTCGGACAGGCGCCGACTATGGCTACACCTTC.

The rearrangement links TRBV19 to TRBJ2-5; maybe TRBD1 (6 bases). Germline V gives CDR1 LNHDA, CDR2 SQIVND (reference sequence). The CDR3 contains 13 residues. Trimming left V 6 bases short and J 4 bases short, with 12 bases between. The DNA of the CDR3 is TGTGCCAGTAGGGGGGCCCCCAGAGAGACCCAGTACTTC. It yields the protein CASRGAPRETQYF.

The chain is built from TRBV6-5 and TRBJ2-5; 11 bases match TRBD2. The end of the DNA aligns better with TRBJ2-7, so the J call may be wrong. This CDR3 has 15 amino acids. Per the germline V gene, CDR1 is MNHEY and CDR2 is SVGAGI. CDR3 residues: CASSYTTSGASEQYF. The CDR3, as DNA: TGTGCCAGCAGTTACACGACTAGCGGGGCCTCCGAGCAGTACTTC.

This rearrangement joins TRBV27 to TRBJ2-3; a weak D match, TRBD2 (5 bases). V lost 6 bases and J 0 bases, leaving 16 bases between the germline ends. Germline values: CDR1 MNHEY, CDR2 SMNVEV (reference sequence). The CDR3 has 16 amino acids. CDR3 sequence (DNA): TGTGCCAGCAGAAAAGGAGCGGCCTCTAGCACAGATACGCAGTATTTT. It yields the protein CASRKGAASSTDTQYF.

The rearrangement links TRBV29-1 to TRBJ1-1; the match to TRBD1 covers 8 bases. CDR1 is SQVTM, CDR2 ANQGSEA, per germline. The CDR3 has 14 amino acids. The V segment lost 4 bases and the J segment 1 base; nucleotides outside the gene matches: 5. The CDR3 region is CSVGATGENTEAFF. The CDR3 nucleotides are TGCAGCGTTGGAGCGACAGGGGAGAACACTGAAGCTTTCTTT. Full variable domain (rest looked up from reference TRBV29-1 and TRBJ1-1): SAVISQKPSRDICQRGTSLTIQCQVDSQVTMMFWYRQQPGQSLTLIATANQGSEATYESGFVIDKFPISRPNLTFSTLTVSNMSPEDSSIYLCSVGATGENTEAFFGQGTRLTVV.

The chain employs TRBV13 and TRBJ2-1; D possibly corresponds to TRBD2 (5 bases). The CDR3 is 11 residues long. Trimming removed 4 bases at V and 9 bases at J, with 7 bases between. Germline loops: CDR1 PRHDT, CDR2 FYEKMQ (reference sequence). The CDR3 loop reads CASSSSREQFF. The CDR3 DNA follows: TGTGCCAGCAGCTCTAGCCGTGAGCAGTTCTTC.

The rearrangement uses TRBV11-2 and TRBJ2-3, with a possible D match to TRBD1 (6 bases). Between the trimmed V and J ends, which lost 1 base and 8 bases, there was a span of 10 bases. Germline loops: CDR1 SGHAT, CDR2 FQNNGV. The CDR3 loop spans 13 amino acids. The CDR3 loop is CASSLALQGTQYF. The CDR3 coding sequence is TGTGCCAGCAGCTTAGCCTTACAGGGTACGCAGTATTTT.

The chain links TRBV21-1 to TRBJ1-1; TRBD1, the table's D call, was not compared with the DNA. TRBV21-1 is noted as a pseudogene. The CDR3 spans 14 residues. CDR3 in DNA: TGTGCCAACGTACCTGGACAAAGCTTCACTGAAGCTTTCTTT. Its protein product is CANVPGQSFTEAFF.

The gene calls are TRBV27 and TRBJ2-7; a possible D gene is TRBD1 (5 bases). Trimming left V 2 bases short and J 4 bases short, with 6 bases between. This CDR3 is built from 12 residues. From germline, CDR1 is MNHEY and CDR2 SMNVEV (reference sequence). The CDR3 coding sequence is TGTGCCAGCAGTTTACAGGGATACGAGCAGTACTTC. As protein: CASSLQGYEQYF.

The V gene is TRBV4-2, the J gene TRBJ1-5, with TRBD1 identical over 7 bases. This CDR3 comprises 18 residues. CDR1 LGHNA and CDR2 YNFKEQ come from the germline V gene. J was trimmed by 3 bases and V by 2 bases; bases with no gene match: 13. The CDR3 here is CASSQHPAGQTNNQPQHF. The CDR3 region has the DNA TGTGCCAGCAGCCAACACCCTGCGGGACAGACAAACAATCAGCCCCAGCATTTT.

The gene calls are TRBV7-9 and TRBJ2-2; no clear D gene. The CDR3 extends over 15 amino acids. Germline lookup yields CDR1 SEHNR and CDR2 FQNEAQ (reference sequence). With 5 bases removed from V and 2 bases from J, the gap between germline ends came to 12 bases. CDR3 region: CASSPKHSNTGELFF. The DNA for the CDR3 is TGTGCCAGCAGCCCAAAACACAGCAACACCGGGGAGCTGTTTTTT.

This chain links TRBV13 with TRBJ2-1, with TRBD1 matching over 9 bases. This CDR3 comprises 14 residues. Trimming cost V 3 bases and J 6 bases; bases outside gene matches: 3. The germline gives CDR1 PRHDT, CDR2 FYEKMQ (reference sequence). In DNA form, the CDR3 reads TGTGCCAGCAGCTTGGACAGGGGAGGCAATGAGCAGTTCTTC. It yields the protein CASSLDRGGNEQFF. The entire variable domain, with the rest obtained from reference TRBV13 and TRBJ2-1, is as follows: AAGVIQSPRHLIKEKRETATLKCYPIPRHDTVYWYQQGPGQDPQFLISFYEKMQSDKGSIPDRFSAQQFSDYHSELNMSSLELGDSALYFCASSLDRGGNEQFFGPGTRLTVL.

The chain links TRBV18 to TRBJ1-5, with D possibly matching TRBD1 (5 bases). Trimming cost V 5 bases and J 6 bases, with 17 bases left between them. This CDR3 is 15 amino acids long. Germline CDR1 is KGHSH and CDR2 is LQKENI. CDR3 sequence: CASSTNTGTGQPQHF. The CDR3 DNA sequence: TGTGCCAGCTCAACTAATACAGGTACGGGTCAGCCCCAGCATTTT.

The chain combines TRBV9 with TRBJ1-1, with 11 bases matching TRBD1. V was clipped by 4 bases and J by 7 bases; unmatched bases: 12. Germline V gene sequence: CDR1 SGDLS, CDR2 YYNGEE. CDR3 length equals 16 residues. This chain's CDR3 is CASSLGQGAGSFEAFF. The CDR3 DNA reads as TGTGCCAGCAGCTTAGGACAGGGGGCAGGCTCGTTTGAAGCTTTCTTT.

The V gene is TRBV7-8, the J gene TRBJ1-1; TRBD1 is a possible D gene (5 bases). The germline V and J ends were trimmed by 6 bases and 1 base, with 12 bases remaining between them. This CDR3 is built from 14 residues. Germline loops: CDR1 SGHVS, CDR2 FQNEAQ. The CDR3 spells CASSPGLWNTEAFF. The DNA for the CDR3 is TGTGCCAGCAGTCCAGGGCTGTGGAACACTGAAGCTTTCTTT. The whole variable domain, remainder taken from reference TRBV7-8 and TRBJ1-1, is GAGVSQSPRYKVAKRGQDVALRCDPISGHVSLFWYQQALGQGPEFLTYFQNEAQLDKSGLPSDRFFAERPEGSVSTLKIQRTQQEDSAVYLCASSPGLWNTEAFFGQGTRLTVV.

The rearrangement uses TRBV27 and TRBJ1-5; weak D call: TRBD1 (6 bases). The CDR3 spans 14 residues. V lost 5 bases, J lost 9 bases, and 17 bases lay in between. The germline V gene has CDR1 MNHEY and CDR2 SMNVEV (reference sequence). CDR3: CASSTRGPFMPQHF. For the CDR3, the DNA is TGTGCCAGCAGTACCAGGGGCCCATTCATGCCCCAGCATTTT.

V gene TRBV5-1 combines with J gene TRBJ2-5; no clear D gene. The CDR3 extends over 13 amino acids. CDR1 and CDR2 (germline): SGHRS, YFSETQ. The germline V and J ends were trimmed by 6 bases and 2 bases, with 11 bases remaining between them. CDR3 nucleotides: TGCGCCAGCACGGTCTCAAATCAAGAGACCCAGTACTTC. Translated: CASTVSNQETQYF.